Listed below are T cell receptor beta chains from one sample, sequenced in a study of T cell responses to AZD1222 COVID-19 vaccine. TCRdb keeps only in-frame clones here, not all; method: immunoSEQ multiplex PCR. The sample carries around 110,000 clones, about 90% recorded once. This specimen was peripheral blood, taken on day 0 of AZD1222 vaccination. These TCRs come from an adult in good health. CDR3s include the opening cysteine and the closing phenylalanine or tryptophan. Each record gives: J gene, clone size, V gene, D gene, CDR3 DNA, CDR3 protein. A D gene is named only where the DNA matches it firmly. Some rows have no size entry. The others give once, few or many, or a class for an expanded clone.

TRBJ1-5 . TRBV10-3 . TGTGCCATCAGTGACGATGTGGCAGGGCGTGGAGGTCAGCCCCAGCATTTT CAISDDVAGRGGQPQHF
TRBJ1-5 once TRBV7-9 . TGTGCCAGCAGCTCCGGGGGCGATCAGCCCCAGCATTTT CASSSGGDQPQHF
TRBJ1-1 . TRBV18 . TGTGCCAGCTCACTTTTCGGGGGCGCTGATACTGAAGCTTTCTTT CASSLFGGADTEAFF
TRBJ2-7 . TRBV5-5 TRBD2 TGTGCCAGCAGCCCTCCGGGACTAGCAACCCACGAGCAGTACTTC CASSPPGLATHEQYF
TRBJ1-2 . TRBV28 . TGTGCCAGCACGGGTAATAACTATGGCTACACCTTC CASTGNNYGYTF
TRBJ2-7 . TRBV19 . TGTGCCAGTAGTATAGATTTGTGGGTGGAGCAGTACTTC CASSIDLWVEQYF
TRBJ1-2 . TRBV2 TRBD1 TGTGCCAGCAGTGTTCCGGACAGGGGCAGTGGCTACACCTTC CASSVPDRGSGYTF
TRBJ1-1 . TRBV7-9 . TGTGCCAGCACCCGGCCTGGGGGGGCGAGCACTGAAGCTTTCTTT CASTRPGGASTEAFF
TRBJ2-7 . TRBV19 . TGTGCCAGTAGGGCCGGGACCAGCTACGAGCAGTACTTC CASRAGTSYEQYF
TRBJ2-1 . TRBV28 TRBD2 TGTGCCAGCAGTTTAGTAGATCGGACTAGCAAGTTCTTC CASSLVDRTSKFF
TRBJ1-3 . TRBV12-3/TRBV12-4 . TGTGCCAGCAGTTTAGTAGACTCGGGCACCATATATTTT CASSLVDSGTIYF
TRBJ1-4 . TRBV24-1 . TGTGCCACCAGTGATCCGGGTCTAACGGAAGAAAAACTGTTTTTT CATSDPGLTEEKLFF
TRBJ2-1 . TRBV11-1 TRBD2 TGTGCCAGCAGCTTAGCTCTAGCGGGAGGGCGGGGTGAGCAGTTCTTC CASSLALAGGRGEQFF
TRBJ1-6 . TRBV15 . TGTGCCACCAGCAGAGATCCAGGGCAGACGAGTGCACCCCTCCACTTT CATSRDPGQTSAPLHF
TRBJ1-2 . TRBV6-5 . TGTGCCAGCAGTTACCAGAGCGGCAGTTCATATGGCTACACCTTC CASSYQSGSSYGYTF
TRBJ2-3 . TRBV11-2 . TGTGCCAGCAGCCCCGGGGGGCTGGATACGCAGTATTTT CASSPGGLDTQYF
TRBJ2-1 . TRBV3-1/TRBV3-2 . TGTGCCAGCAGCAAAGCGGTTGAGCAGTTCTTC CASSKAVEQFF
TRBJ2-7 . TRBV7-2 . TGTGCCAGCAGCCGAAGCTCCTACGAGCAGTACTTC CASSRSSYEQYF
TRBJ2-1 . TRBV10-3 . TGTGCCATCAGGGGACTCAGCTCCTACAATGAGCAGTTCTTC CAIRGLSSYNEQFF
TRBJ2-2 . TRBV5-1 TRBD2 TGCGCCAGCAGCTTGCCGTCCGGGAGGGAGGAGCTGTTTTTT CASSLPSGREELFF
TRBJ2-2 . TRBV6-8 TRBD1 TGTGCCAACCGGGACAGGGGGCGCGGAAGCACCGGGGAGCTGTTTTTT CANRDRGRGSTGELFF
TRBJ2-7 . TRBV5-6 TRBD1 TGTGCCAGCAGCAGCGGACAGGTTTACGAGCAGTACTTC CASSSGQVYEQYF
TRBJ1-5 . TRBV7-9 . TGTGCCAGCAGCCCAGGACACTACAATCAGCCCCAGCATTTT CASSPGHYNQPQHF
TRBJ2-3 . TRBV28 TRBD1 TGTGCCAGCAGTCGTCCGGGACAGGGGTTCCGGGGAGAGGGCACAGATACGCAGTATTTT CASSRPGQGFRGEGTDTQYF
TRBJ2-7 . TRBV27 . TGTGCCAGCAGCCGAAATGGGGCCTTCTACGAGCAGTACTTC CASSRNGAFYEQYF
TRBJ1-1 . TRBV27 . TGTGCCAGCAGTTTAGTAGCGTCAGCGGATGAAGCTTTCTTT CASSLVASADEAFF
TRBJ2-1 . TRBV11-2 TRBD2 TGTGCCAGCAGCTCCCCTCGGGACCTAGCGGGAGTCGATGAGCAGTTCTTC CASSSPRDLAGVDEQFF
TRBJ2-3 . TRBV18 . TGTGCCAGCTCACCCGAGCGGAACACCCGCACAGATACGCAGTATTTT CASSPERNTRTDTQYF
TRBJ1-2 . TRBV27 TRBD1 TGTGCCAGCAGGGGACAGGGGATATCGGGCTACACCTTC CASRGQGISGYTF
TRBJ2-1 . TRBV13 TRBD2 TGTGCCAGCAGCTTTACTAGCGGGAGGGCCGAGAATGAGCAGTTCTTC CASSFTSGRAENEQFF
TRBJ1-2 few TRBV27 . TGTGCCAGCAGTCCATATACGGCTAACTATGGCTACACCTTC CASSPYTANYGYTF
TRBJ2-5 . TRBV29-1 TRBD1 TGCAGCGTTCGGGACAGGGCATCGGAGACCCAGTACTTC CSVRDRASETQYF
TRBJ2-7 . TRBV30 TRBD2 TGTGCCTGCGGGGGGGATACAACCTACGAGCAGTACTTC CACGGDTTYEQYF
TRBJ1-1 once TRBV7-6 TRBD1 TGTGCCAGCAGCCTGGGACAGGGGGCCATGAACACTGAAGCTTTCTTT CASSLGQGAMNTEAFF
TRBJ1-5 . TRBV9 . TGTGCCAGCAGCGAGGGCGGTGGGGGGGAGCCCCAGCATTTT CASSEGGGGEPQHF
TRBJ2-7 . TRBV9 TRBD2 TGTGCCAGCAGCGCCAACCCCGGACTAGCGGGGACCTACGAGCAGTACTTC CASSANPGLAGTYEQYF
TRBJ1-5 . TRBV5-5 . TGTGCCAGCAGTGTCGCGTATAGCAATCAGCCCCAGCATTTT CASSVAYSNQPQHF
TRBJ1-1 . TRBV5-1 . TGCGCCAGCAGCTACGGCACTGAAGCTTTCTTT CASSYGTEAFF
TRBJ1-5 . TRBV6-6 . TGTGCCAGCAGCCCGGCTTTGTATCAGCCCCAGCATTTT CASSPALYQPQHF
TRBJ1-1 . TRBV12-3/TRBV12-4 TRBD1 TGTGCCAGCACCCCGGGACAGGGGACAGAAGCTTTCTTT CASTPGQGTEAFF
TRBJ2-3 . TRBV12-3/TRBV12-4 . TGTGCCAGCAGTTTAAGGAGCACAGATACGCAGTATTTT CASSLRSTDTQYF
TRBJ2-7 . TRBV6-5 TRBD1 TGTGCCAGCAGTTACCTGGACAGGAGCTCCTACGAGCAGTACTTC CASSYLDRSSYEQYF
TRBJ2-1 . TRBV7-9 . TGTGCCAGCAGCTTGAGCCAGGCTGTTCGTAATGAGCAGTTCTTC CASSLSQAVRNEQFF
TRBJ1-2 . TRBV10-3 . TGTGCCATCAGCGAACTCACTCAGGGGAATGGCTACACCTTC CAISELTQGNGYTF
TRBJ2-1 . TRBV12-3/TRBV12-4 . TGTGCCAGCAGTTTTCACAATGAGCAGTTCTTC CASSFHNEQFF
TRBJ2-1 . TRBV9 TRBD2 TGTGCCAGCAGCAACGGACTTAGCGGGGAGGTCTACAATGAGCAGTTCTTC CASSNGLSGEVYNEQFF
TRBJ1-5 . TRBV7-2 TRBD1 TGTGCCAGCAGCTTGGAACTGGGACAGACTCACAATCAGCCCCAGCATTTT CASSLELGQTHNQPQHF
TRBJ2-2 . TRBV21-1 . TGTGCCAGCCTTTGGGGCGGGGCCGGGGATAACACCGGGGAGCTGTTTTTT CASLWGGAGDNTGELFF
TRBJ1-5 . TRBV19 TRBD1 TGTGCCAGTAGTGCCCGGCCCTTCGACAGGGTTCGGCAGCCCCAGCATTTT CASSARPFDRVRQPQHF
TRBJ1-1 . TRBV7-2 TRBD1 TGTGCCAGCAGCTCGGGACAGGGGGATCTAGCTTTCTTT CASSSGQGDLAFF
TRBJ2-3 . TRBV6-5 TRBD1 TGTGCCAGCAGACCGACGCGACAGGGGACAGATACGCAGTATTTT CASRPTRQGTDTQYF